A single sample gave rise to the 30 T cell receptor beta chains below, sequenced in a study of cytomegalovirus exposure and HLA in healthy donors. Only in-frame clones appear in the TCRdb table, and some are missing; sequencing was by immunoSEQ multiplex PCR. This repertoire shows 40,000 to 55,000 clones, 88% found once; its top ten account for under 7.5%. Material: PBMCs. The receptors derive from a woman in her thirties in good health and CMV-seronegative.

The genes are TRBV6-1 and TRBJ2-1; maybe TRBD2 (5 bases). V was pared by 6 bases and J by 5 bases, with 14 bases between. Germline assignment: CDR1 MNHNS and CDR2 SASEGT. This CDR3 has 14 residues. The CDR3 nucleotides read TGTGCCAGCAGCGTAGCCATAGCGAACAATGAGCAGTTCTTC. This sequence encodes CASSVAIANNEQFF.

The chain joins TRBV28 to TRBJ1-1; D remains unclear. The germline gives CDR1 MDHEN, CDR2 SYDVKM. The V end lost 4 bases, the J end lost 2 bases, and 5 bases lay between the germline ends. CDR3 length: 12 residues. In DNA, the CDR3 is TGTGCCAGCAGTTACAGAAACACTGAAGCTTTCTTT. This translates into CASSYRNTEAFF.

The CDR3 loop is CSVVAGEQFF. The CDR3 bases are TGCAGCGTTGTAGCGGGAGAGCAGTTCTTC. The rearrangement links TRBV29-1 to TRBJ2-1, with 8 nucleotides matching TRBD2. CDR3 length: 10 amino acids. J was trimmed by 10 bases and V by 4 bases; bases with no gene match: 0. Germline V lookup: CDR1 SQVTM, CDR2 ANQGSEA.

This rearrangement joins TRBV29-1 to TRBJ2-7; D call uncertain. The CDR3 extends over 15 amino acids. Germline V gene sequence: CDR1 SQVTM, CDR2 ANQGSEA. V lost 1 base and J 3 bases, leaving 16 bases between the germline ends. In DNA form, the CDR3 reads TGCAGCGTTGAAGGGTCGGCTCACTCGGGCTACGAGCAGTACTTC. Encoded protein: CSVEGSAHSGYEQYF.

This chain connects TRBV9 to TRBJ2-5; 11 bases are a match to TRBD2. The CDR3 has 16 amino acids. Looked up from germline, CDR1 is SGDLS and CDR2 is YYNGEE. V trimming: 0 bases; J trimming: 7 bases; junction bases outside the gene matches: 8. The CDR3 sequence: CASSVEGLAEVSTQYF. The CDR3 bases are TGTGCCAGCAGCGTAGAGGGACTAGCGGAGGTGTCGACCCAGTACTTC.

The rearrangement links TRBV5-8 to TRBJ2-6; unclear D gene. Trimming cost V 5 bases and J 4 bases, with 7 bases left between them. This CDR3 spans 13 amino acids. Germline V gene sequence: CDR1 SGHTS, CDR2 YDEGEE. In DNA, the CDR3 is TGTGCCAGCAGGAACACAGGGGCCAACGTCCTGACTTTC. Translated: CASRNTGANVLTF.

V gene TRBV18 combines with J gene TRBJ2-2; D might be TRBD2 (5 bases). Trimming cost V 3 bases and J 2 bases, with 16 bases left between them. The CDR3 runs 17 residues. Germline V gene lookup returns CDR1 KGHSH and CDR2 LQKENI. The CDR3, as DNA: TGTGCCAGCTCACCGCGGGTAGGAGGCCCCAACACCGGGGAGCTGTTTTTT. It is translated as CASSPRVGGPNTGELFF. Combining the CDR3 with reference TRBV18 and TRBJ2-2 gives the whole variable domain NAGVMQNPRHLVRRRGQEARLRCSPMKGHSHVYWYRQLPEEGLKFMVYLQKENIIDESGMPKERFSAEFPKEGPSILRIQQVVRGDSAAYFCASSPRVGGPNTGELFFGEGSRLTVL.

V gene TRBV6-1 combines with J gene TRBJ2-5; TRBD2 agrees at 16 bases. The CDR3 sequence is 16 residues long. Trimming removed 3 bases from V and 5 bases from J; junction bases left unmatched: 3. Germline CDR1 is MNHNS and CDR2 is SASEGT. CDR3 sequence: CASSDGGLAGGETQYF. CDR3 bases: TGTGCCAGCAGTGACGGGGGACTAGCGGGGGGGGAGACCCAGTACTTC.

The chain combines TRBV7-2 with TRBJ1-5; TRBD1 might be the D (5 bases). The CDR3 consists of 16 residues. Germline V gene sequence: CDR1 SGHTA, CDR2 FQGNSA. V shed 1 base and J shed 5 bases, with 15 bases lying between them. CDR3 amino acids: CASSLDRQGGDQPQHF. The CDR3 nucleotides are TGTGCCAGCAGCTTAGATCGCCAGGGCGGGGATCAGCCCCAGCATTTT.

In the case of this clone: The same CDR3 arises from other DNA sequences in this sample as well. The gene calls are TRBV15 and TRBJ2-3; tentatively, D is TRBD1 (7 bases). Trimming removed 0 bases at V and 4 bases at J, with 8 bases between. This CDR3 has 14 residues. Germline lookup yields CDR1 LNHNV and CDR2 YYDKDF (reference sequence). The CDR3 nucleotides read TGTGCCACCAGCAGAGACAGGGGGGCAGATACGCAGTATTTT. Amino acids: CATSRDRGADTQYF.

The chain is built from TRBV28 and TRBJ2-1; the match to TRBD2 covers 7 bases. Germline loops: CDR1 MDHEN, CDR2 SYDVKM. The CDR3 totals 15 residues. Trimming took 6 bases from V and 2 from J; bases not matched to a gene: 7. The CDR3 spells CASSTLASAYNEQFF. The CDR3 region has the DNA TGTGCCAGCAGCACACTAGCGTCTGCCTACAATGAGCAGTTCTTC.

The genes are TRBV9 and TRBJ1-1; D is uncertain. The CDR3 has 13 residues. V was pared by 0 bases and J by 5 bases, with 8 bases between. CDR1 is SGDLS and CDR2 is YYNGEE in the germline V gene. The CDR3 coding sequence is TGTGCCAGCAGCGTAGGGTCGGGTACTGAAGCTTTCTTT. Translating gives CASSVGSGTEAFF. Based on the CDR3 plus reference TRBV9 and TRBJ1-1, the full variable domain is DSGVTQTPKHLITATGQRVTLRCSPRSGDLSVYWYQQSLDQGLQFLIQYYNGEERAKGNILERFSAQQFPDLHSELNLSSLELGDSALYFCASSVGSGTEAFFGQGTRLTVV.

This chain connects TRBV25-1 to TRBJ2-7; 7 bases are a match to TRBD2. The V segment lost 3 bases and the J segment 0 bases; nucleotides outside the gene matches: 5. The germline V gene encodes CDR1 MGHDK and CDR2 SYGVNS. The CDR3 runs 15 residues. CDR3 DNA: TGTGCCAGCAGTGAGGGACTACCGCCCTCCTACGAGCAGTACTTC. This codes for CASSEGLPPSYEQYF.

The CDR3 region has the DNA TGTGCCAGCAGTTTATTGCGTCTAGCGGGAGCCTCGTACAATGAGCAGTTCTTC. Its protein product is CASSLLRLAGASYNEQFF. This rearrangement joins TRBV28 to TRBJ2-1; TRBD2 matches at 10 bases. V gave up 1 base and J gave up 4 bases; unmatched junction bases: 10. This CDR3 contains 18 residues. CDR1 and CDR2 from the germline V gene are MDHEN and SYDVKM.

This clone came up once. This sequence joins TRBV27 and TRBJ2-7; 9 nucleotides align to TRBD2. V shed 0 bases, J shed 3 bases, and the junction held 0 bases outside the gene matches. The CDR3 length is 14 residues. Germline loops: CDR1 MNHEY, CDR2 SMNVEV (reference sequence). DNA of the CDR3: TGTGCCAGCAGTTTATCGACTAGCGGCTACGAGCAGTACTTC. Protein product: CASSLSTSGYEQYF.

The rearrangement joins TRBV2 to TRBJ2-1, with D possibly TRBD2 on 5 matching bases. CDR3 length equals 16 residues. Germline values: CDR1 SNHLY, CDR2 FYNNEI. Trimming took 2 bases from V and 0 from J, leaving 11 bases between them. The CDR3 region is CASSEQAGLSYNEQFF. CDR3 nucleotides: TGTGCCAGCAGTGAACAGGCGGGCCTCTCCTACAATGAGCAGTTCTTC.

V gene TRBV5-4 combines with J gene TRBJ2-5, with TRBD1 identical over 7 bases. This CDR3 contains 13 residues. CDR1 and CDR2 (germline): SGHNT, YYREEE (reference sequence). V lost 4 bases and J lost 2; bases outside the gene matches: 2. The CDR3 sequence is CASSRDRQETQYF. As DNA, the CDR3 is TGTGCCAGCAGCCGGGACAGACAAGAGACCCAGTACTTC. The full variable domain, rest sourced from reference TRBV5-4 and TRBJ2-5, is ETGVTQSPTHLIKTRGQQVTLRCSSQSGHNTVSWYQQALGQGPQFIFQYYREEENGRGNFPPRFSGLQFPNYSSELNVNALELDDSALYLCASSRDRQETQYFGPGTRLLVL.

The chain is built from TRBV5-1 and TRBJ2-7; 9 bases are a match to TRBD1. Unmatched junction bases numbered 7, after V lost 0 bases and J lost 3 bases. Germline loops: CDR1 SGHRS, CDR2 YFSETQ. This CDR3 region has 16 residues. CDR3 residues: CASSLAMDRGGYEQYF. Here the CDR3 DNA reads TGCGCCAGCAGCTTGGCTATGGACAGGGGTGGCTACGAGCAGTACTTC.

This clone was recorded once. The gene calls are TRBV15 and TRBJ2-7; TRBD1 matches at 9 bases. With V trimmed by 1 base and J by 4 bases, 8 bases remained unmatched. Germline-derived CDR1 and CDR2 are LNHNV and YYDKDF (reference sequence). CDR3 size: 16 residues. CDR3 nucleotide sequence: TGTGCCACCAGCAGAGGATTCGGGACAGGGACTTACGAGCAGTACTTC. This translates into CATSRGFGTGTYEQYF. The variable domain in full, completed from reference TRBV15 and TRBJ2-7, reads DAMVIQNPRYQVTQFGKPVTLSCSQTLNHNVMYWYQQKSSQAPKLLFHYYDKDFNNEADTPDNFQSRRPNTSFCFLDIRSPGLGDTAMYLCATSRGFGTGTYEQYFGPGTRLTVT.

This chain links TRBV19 with TRBJ2-7; 8 bases match TRBD1. CDR1 is LNHDA, CDR2 SQIVND, per germline (reference sequence). This CDR3 contains 14 residues. Trimming removed 7 bases from V and 5 bases from J; junction bases left unmatched: 10. The CDR3 region has the DNA TGTGCCAGTACCGAGACAGGGGTTGGAAACGAGCAGTACTTC. This sequence encodes CASTETGVGNEQYF. Drawing the rest from reference TRBV19 and TRBJ2-7, the complete variable domain is DGGITQSPKYLFRKEGQNVTLSCEQNLNHDAMYWYRQDPGQGLRLIYYSQIVNDFQKGDIAEGYSVSREKKESFPLTVTSAQKNPTAFYLCASTETGVGNEQYFGPGTRLTVT.

The chain uses TRBV13 and TRBJ2-7, with D hard to call. CDR1 is PRHDT and CDR2 is FYEKMQ in the germline V gene (reference sequence). Between the trimmed V and J ends, which lost 0 bases and 6 bases, there was a span of 12 bases. The CDR3 contains 14 residues. CDR3: CASSLGQVYPEQYF. Here the CDR3 DNA reads TGTGCCAGCAGCTTAGGGCAGGTCTACCCCGAGCAGTACTTC.

The rearrangement uses TRBV5-4 and TRBJ2-7; D remains ambiguous. CDR3 size: 14 residues. Germline lookup yields CDR1 SGHNT and CDR2 YYREEE (reference sequence). V lost 4 bases to trimming and J lost 2 bases, with 13 bases between them. CDR3 DNA sequence: TGTGCCAGCAGCCCCCGGAATGAGGCCTACGAGCAGTACTTC. It is translated as CASSPRNEAYEQYF.

J is TRBJ2-2 and V is TRBV2; 7 nucleotides match TRBD2. With V trimmed by 2 bases and J by 5 bases, 2 bases remained unmatched. Germline CDR1 and CDR2: SNHLY and FYNNEI. The CDR3 consists of 14 residues. CDR3 loop: CASSELAATGELFF. The CDR3 DNA sequence: TGTGCCAGCAGTGAACTAGCGGCGACCGGGGAGCTGTTTTTT.

CDR3 in DNA: TGTGCCAGCAGTTTCTGGGCGGGGGAGGCGGTGGACACCGGGGAGCTGTTTTTT. Translated, it gives CASSFWAGEAVDTGELFF. The chain has TRBV27 and TRBJ2-2; 7 positions match TRBD2. Germline CDR1 MNHEY, CDR2 SMNVEV (reference sequence). V lost 3 bases to trimming and J lost 3 bases; unmatched junction nucleotides: 13. The CDR3 spans 18 residues.

The V call is TRBV28, the J call TRBJ2-5; 10 nucleotides line up with TRBD1. This CDR3 has 17 residues. The germline gives CDR1 MDHEN, CDR2 SYDVKM. Trimming cost V 5 bases and J 6 bases; bases outside gene matches: 15. CDR3 bases: TGTGCCAGCAGTATGACAGGGGGCGGCTCTCAAAGGCAGACCCAGTACTTC. Its translation is CASSMTGGGSQRQTQYF.

This clone was seen a handful of times. This chain links TRBV18 with TRBJ1-1; maybe TRBD1 (6 bases). The CDR3 contains 13 residues. In germline, CDR1 is KGHSH, CDR2 LQKENI. V shed 5 bases and J shed 5 bases, with 12 bases lying between them. The CDR3 DNA follows: TGTGCCAGCTCAGGGACAAGGGGTACTGAAGCTTTCTTT. Amino acid sequence: CASSGTRGTEAFF.

The rearrangement joins TRBV6-6 to TRBJ1-1, with 11 bases identical to TRBD1. The V gene's germline CDR1 is MNHNY and CDR2 SVGAGI (reference sequence). CDR3 length equals 15 residues. Trimming removed 2 bases from V and 6 bases from J; junction bases left unmatched: 5. CDR3 sequence reads: CASSYPEDRGPEAFF. The CDR3 DNA sequence: TGTGCCAGCAGTTACCCCGAGGACAGGGGGCCTGAAGCTTTCTTT.

V usage is TRBV6-1 and J usage is TRBJ1-5; a possible D gene is TRBD1 (6 bases). Germline assignment: CDR1 MNHNS and CDR2 SASEGT. This CDR3 is 16 amino acids long. V was shortened by 4 bases and J by 5 bases, with 18 bases between the two germline ends. The chain's CDR3 is CASSVFGQLNHQPQHF. For the CDR3, the DNA is TGTGCCAGCAGTGTCTTTGGACAGCTAAATCATCAGCCCCAGCATTTT.

The J gene is TRBJ2-1, the V gene TRBV4-1; tentative D call: TRBD2 (6 bases). Germline V gene lookup returns CDR1 MGHRA and CDR2 YSYEKL. Trimming removed 5 bases at V and 3 bases at J, with 14 bases between. The CDR3 has 15 residues. The CDR3 nucleotides are TGCGCCAGCAGCGAGTCTAGCGATAACTACAATGAGCAGTTCTTC. Its translation is CASSESSDNYNEQFF.

This clone was seen only once. J is TRBJ1-1 and V is TRBV6-4; D is undetermined. V dropped 0 bases and J dropped 1 base, with 6 bases sitting between them. The CDR3 contains 14 residues. Germline V lookup: CDR1 MRHNA, CDR2 SNTAGT. DNA of the CDR3: TGTGCCAGCAGTGACTCGGCAGAGAACACTGAAGCTTTCTTT. Its translation is CASSDSAENTEAFF.